This T cell receptor beta chain was retrieved from a study of T cells in Graves' hyperthyroidism and ophthalmopathy (dated by TCRdb to the late 2010s). Regarding the complete study: Peripheral blood was sampled at the time of initial diagnosis, prior to any treatment. TCR V-J signatures able to tell the groups apart were searched for in a discovery cohort of some 100 patients, of whom around 42 had Graves' ophthalmopathy and about 60 had stable Graves' hyperthyroidism. Whether ophthalmopathy could be predicted prospectively was tested in an independent validation cohort made up of under 20 hyperthyroidism patients plus 17 patients who later progressed to ophthalmopathy. For training and testing, the 95 to 100 patients in the discovery cohort were randomly divided in a 7:3 ratio. In over five Graves' hyperthyroidism patients, the study also compared T-cell repertoires from thyroid tissue with T-cell repertoires from blood. Following sampling, methimazole starting at 30 mg daily was given to hyperthyroidism patients, and high-dose intravenous methylprednisolone was given to ophthalmopathy patients. According to the paper, TCR Vbeta CDR3 sequencing was carried out on more than 120 peripheral blood samples, which came from 40 to 45 ophthalmopathy, 75 or so hyperthyroidism and roughly 17 progressor patients.

Concerning this clonotype: There is no known antigen for this receptor. Since a much larger clone is just one base distant, this may be a read error.

Amplification of TCR beta CDR3 regions was carried out from RNA transcripts. A first-round RT-PCR of the TCR CDR3 used the HTBI primer set with the Qiagen OneStep RT-PCR kit. A second multiplex PCR round built the libraries, followed by size selection and purification. Sequencing of the libraries was done on an Illumina HiSeq2000 using paired-end 100 bp reads. Per the source publication's procedure: SOAPnuke was used to process the raw data, throwing out any read that contained adapters or uncalled bases, had a mean Phred below 15, or lacked an exact constant-primer or identifier match. COPE v1.2.5 was used to merge high-quality paired reads, and clonotypes were defined as unique nucleotide sequences. MiTCR v1.1 was used to align clonotypes to the IMGT TRBV, TRBD and TRBJ reference segments. Only V-J combinations with frequency above 0.0001, covering roughly 99% of repertoires, were analysed. The TCS score was defined as F50 (clonal expansion) divided by E x V (chaos), with BLOSUM62-based TCRdist calculated between CDR3 peptides within each V-J. Welch's t-statistics and random forest reduced around 550 V-J features to roughly 13, which were used in a naive Bayes classifier (R e1071). The public reads were reprocessed in TCRdb via fastp at Q25 and MiXCR, keeping in-frame beta chains. CDR3 protein duplicates are merged, each entry listing the most common genes and DNA. TCRdb's processing, not the authors' own work, is the source of the V and J calls. The sample table holds about 770,000 distinct CDR3 sequences, of which around a sixth were seen once. The ten largest clones represent 16% of the sample.

Results the study describes overall, beyond this receptor: In cross-validation, a model built on a 13 V-J signature told ophthalmopathy apart from stable hyperthyroidism with roughly 87% sensitivity and approximately 84% specificity, and in testing the same model reached 80%/75%. Blood samples also contained most of the expanded thyroid clonotypes (frequency above 0.001), which suggests that blood repertoires may reflect thyroid immune responses. In validation, progression to ophthalmopathy was predicted by the model with 70.59% sensitivity and roughly 76% specificity, a median of 6.5 months before onset. Sample size was not statistically predetermined, and blinding of investigators to group allocation was not performed.

Counted from cysteine to phenylalanine, this CDR3 has 14 amino acids. Only the CDR3 portion is preserved as DNA: 42 bases, with reading frame beginning at the first base. Trimming at the junction amounts to 2 bases on V and 5 bases on J, and the germline ends lie 12 bases apart. CDR1 and CDR2 are drawn from the germline V gene (reference sequence): SEHNR, FQNEAQ. Hyperthyroidism patients were aged 18 to 65 years and newly diagnosed, with disease duration of less than 2 months. Any patient with an uncontrolled infection, another autoimmune disease, pregnancy or lactation was excluded. Diagnoses were based on clinical symptoms, serum thyroxine and TRAb, thyroid ultrasound and orbital computed tomography. Blood from progressor patients was drawn when they were first diagnosed with hyperthyroidism, before any ophthalmopathy symptoms appeared. PBMCs were isolated from more than 9 ml of fresh peripheral blood by Ficoll-Paque density gradient centrifugation. Patients classed as progressors first received a Graves' hyperthyroidism diagnosis and then went on to develop ophthalmopathy during follow-up. Total RNA was extracted with Trizol reagent, and quality was checked on an Agilent 2100 Bioanalyzer.

The receptor comes from a woman in her forties or fifties with Graves' hyperthyroidism that later progressed to Graves' ophthalmopathy. Material: blood. The V and J segments used are TRBV7-9 and TRBJ2-5; the D gene is unclear. In nucleotides, the sequence is TGTGCCAGCAGCTTAAGTAGATTTAAGGAGACCCAGTACTTC. The encoded protein is CASSLSRFKETQYF.